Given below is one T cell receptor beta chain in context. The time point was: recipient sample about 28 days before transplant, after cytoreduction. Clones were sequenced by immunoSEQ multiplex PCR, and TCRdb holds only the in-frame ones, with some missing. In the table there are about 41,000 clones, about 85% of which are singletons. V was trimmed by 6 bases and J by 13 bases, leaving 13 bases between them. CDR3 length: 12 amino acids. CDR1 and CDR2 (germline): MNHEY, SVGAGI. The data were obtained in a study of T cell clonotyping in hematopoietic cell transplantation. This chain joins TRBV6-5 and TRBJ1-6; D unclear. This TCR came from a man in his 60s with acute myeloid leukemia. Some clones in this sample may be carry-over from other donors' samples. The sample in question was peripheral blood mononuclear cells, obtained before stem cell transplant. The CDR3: CASRLLLGPLHF. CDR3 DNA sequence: TGTGCCAGCAGATTATTACTGGGGCCCCTCCACTTT.